This T cell receptor beta chain emerged from a study of CD8 T cells in ankylosing spondylitis. Broader study findings: Earlier authors reported some of these motif variants in reactive arthritis synovial fluid and blood. Disease-linked clones, CD8+, were relatively rare in peripheral blood. Researchers reportedly found disease-linked clones significantly enriched in matched ankylosing spondylitis synovial fluid. Typical of ankylosing spondylitis blood, it appeared, was a TCR beta motif of 7 or 8 highly homologous variants.

CDR1 and CDR2 from the germline V gene are SGHRS and YFSETQ. The length of the CDR3 is 15 residues. After removal of 3 bases from V and 5 bases from J, the junction contained 6 bases not matched to a gene. In this sample, this clonotype turned up a few times. Antigen specificity is unknown. Via MiXCR, TCRdb re-called the 5' RACE reads, giving one row per CDR3 protein. Of 700,000 or so distinct CDR3 sequences listed, 15% to 20% are singletons. Sequenced material: blood, either unsorted or a sorted T cell fraction (not recorded which). The sequence derives from a male donor with ankylosing spondylitis. This chain connects TRBV5-1 to TRBJ2-1, with 9 bases matching TRBD2. The CDR3 here is CASSSWLAGNNEQFF. In nucleotides, the CDR3 is TGCGCCAGCAGCTCCTGGCTAGCGGGGAACAATGAGCAGTTCTTC.